This T cell receptor beta chain emerged from a study of identical twins. General study results and limits: Not following the same donors, the study drew its conclusions from cross-sectional statistical analysis.

To note about this clonotype: Antigen: not known.

V shed 5 bases, J shed 3 bases, and the junction held 4 bases outside the gene matches. Germline V lookup: CDR1 DFQATT, CDR2 SNEGSKA (reference sequence). The CDR3 length is 13 residues. TCRdb redid the calling of the 5' RACE reads with MiXCR, one entry per CDR3 protein. The sample lists fewer than 900,000 distinct CDR3 sequences; about 20% were seen once. The sample was also reused in another study, on T cells expressing NK-cell markers. That source reports: What remained unclear was the HCMV specificity of expanded NKG2C+ T cell clones.

The chain couples TRBV20-1 to TRBJ2-7; TRBD2 agrees at 10 bases. This sequence was found in a woman younger than 35 in good health. Sequencing input: PBMCs. The CDR3 DNA reads TGCAGTGCTGCAAGCGGGGGGGGCTACGAGCAGTACTTC. Protein sequence: CSAASGGGYEQYF.